Shown below are 5 T cell receptor beta chains from a single sample sequenced in a study of blood T cell repertoires in COVID-19. The table came from immunoSEQ multiplex PCR; TCRdb's copy has only in-frame clones and leaves some out. The sample consists of more than 200,000 clones, 84% of them appearing once. Material: peripheral blood. The source is a man in his fifties or sixties with acute or convalescent COVID-19.

This chain uses TRBV6-5 with TRBJ2-5; 7 bases map to TRBD2. CDR3 length equals 16 residues. V shed 2 bases, J shed 1 base, and the junction held 7 bases outside the gene matches. Germline V gene data show CDR1 as MNHEY and CDR2 as SVGAGI. The chain's CDR3 is CASSYNGGGFQETQYF. The CDR3 bases are TGTGCCAGCAGTTACAACGGGGGAGGGTTCCAAGAGACCCAGTACTTC.

V gene TRBV7-3 combines with J gene TRBJ2-1; 7 nucleotides line up with TRBD2. V lost 5 bases and J lost 0; bases outside the gene matches: 7. The CDR3 runs to 16 residues. Germline CDR1 is SGHTA and CDR2 is FQGTGA. CDR3 bases: TGTGCCAGCAGCCCGCAAAGCGGGATCTCCTACAATGAGCAGTTCTTC. Its translation: CASSPQSGISYNEQFF.

The rearrangement joins TRBV27 to TRBJ2-6; D gene unclear. The CDR3 totals 16 residues. Between the trimmed V and J ends, which lost 3 bases and 0 bases, there was a span of 9 bases. The V gene's germline CDR1 is MNHEY and CDR2 SMNVEV (reference sequence). CDR3 sequence reads: CASSFYVSSGANVLTF. CDR3 in DNA: TGTGCCAGCAGTTTTTACGTTAGCTCTGGGGCCAACGTCCTGACTTTC.

The gene calls are TRBV18 and TRBJ1-5; 11 bases agree with TRBD1. CDR3 length: 19 residues. Germline CDR1 KGHSH, CDR2 LQKENI. The J segment lost 4 bases and the V segment lost 4 bases, leaving 15 bases of the junction unmatched. CDR3 DNA: TGTGCCAGCTCACTACACACACATTTAGGGACAGGGGGAAATCAGCCCCAGCATTTT. Its protein product is CASSLHTHLGTGGNQPQHF.

The V call is TRBV12-3 or TRBV12-4, the J call TRBJ2-7; D uncertain. The CDR3 loop spans 11 amino acids. V was cut by 6 bases and J by 7 bases, with 10 bases left in between. The CDR3 here is CASSSQEEQYF. CDR3 nucleotides: TGTGCCAGCAGCTCCCAGGAAGAGCAGTACTTC.